This TCR beta chain was recorded in a study of metastatic and nonmetastatic thyroid tumors. All patients reached thyroid surgery having received no treatment beforehand. Trimming cost V 3 bases and J 6 bases, with 19 bases left between them. This CDR3 is 15 amino acids long. The germline CDR1 and CDR2 sequences are SGHDT and YYEEEE. This clone was observed at least ten times. TCRdb called clones again from the PCR reads with MiXCR. The sample has approximately 30,000 clones, about 16% seen once; the top ten hold 3.4%. This TCR was recovered from a female donor with papillary thyroid cancer or a benign thyroid nodule (not recorded which). Some clones in this sample may be carry-over from other donors' samples. Sequenced: blood. V usage is TRBV5-6 and J usage is TRBJ2-7, with D tentatively TRBD2 (7 bases). CDR3 protein: CASSWEGTGGSEQYF. CDR3 DNA: TGTGCCAGCAGCTGGGAGGGGACTGGGGGCTCCGAGCAGTACTTC. Combining the CDR3 with reference TRBV5-6 and TRBJ2-7 gives the whole variable domain DAGVTQSPTHLIKTRGQQVTLRCSPKSGHDTVSWYQQALGQGPQFIFQYYEEEERQRGNFPDRFSGHQFPNYSSELNVNALLLGDSALYLCASSWEGTGGSEQYFGPGTRLTVT.